The 12 T cell receptor beta chains presented below share a single source sample, sequenced in a study of CD8+ T cells in alopecia areata. After isolation, RNA underwent reverse transcription to generate cDNA as the sequencing template. Clones were sequenced by immunoSEQ multiplex PCR, and TCRdb holds only the in-frame ones, with some missing. The data show about 180,000 clones, roughly 66% seen once. The sequenced sample was CD8+ T cells sorted from blood, obtained at week 0. These TCRs come from a human donor with alopecia areata.

J is TRBJ2-4 and V is TRBV2; possibly TRBD2 for D (5 bases). Germline lookup yields CDR1 SNHLY and CDR2 FYNNEI. This CDR3 is 13 amino acids long. Trimming left V 4 bases short and J 5 bases short, with 9 bases between. CDR3 bases: TGTGCCAGCAGTGGTGGAGGTGAAAACATTCAGTACTTC. This encodes CASSGGGENIQYF.

The rearrangement joins TRBV6-5 to TRBJ1-4; TRBD1 is a possible D gene (6 bases). V lost 0 bases and J lost 1, with 6 bases in between. CDR1 is MNHEY, CDR2 SVGAGI, per germline. The CDR3 runs to 15 residues. The CDR3 sequence is CASSYSGGTNEKLFF. In DNA form, the CDR3 reads TGTGCCAGCAGTTACTCAGGGGGAACTAATGAAAAACTGTTTTTT.

A few counts support this clone. The rearrangement joins TRBV4-1 to TRBJ1-1; D is possibly TRBD1 (5 bases). The CDR3 has 15 amino acids. With 0 bases removed from V and 5 bases from J, the gap between germline ends came to 13 bases. CDR1 MGHRA and CDR2 YSYEKL come from the germline V gene. This CDR3 is CASSQDEGVSTEAFF. For the CDR3, the DNA is TGCGCCAGCAGCCAAGATGAAGGGGTATCTACTGAAGCTTTCTTT.

The V and J genes are TRBV19 and TRBJ2-7, with D unclear. V dropped 4 bases and J dropped 2 bases, with 9 bases sitting between them. The CDR3 sequence is 13 residues long. Per germline, CDR1 LNHDA and CDR2 SQIVND (reference sequence). The CDR3 sequence: CASSTDTTYEQYF. In DNA, the CDR3 is TGTGCCAGTAGTACCGACACCACCTACGAGCAGTACTTC.

This chain joins TRBV29-1 and TRBJ1-1; D gene unclear. The V end lost 3 bases, the J end lost 1 base, and 9 bases lay between the germline ends. The germline V gene has CDR1 SQVTM and CDR2 ANQGSEA. There are 13 residues in the CDR3. CDR3 in amino acids: CSVDIRENTEAFF. DNA of the CDR3: TGCAGCGTTGATATTCGGGAGAACACTGAAGCTTTCTTT.

This clone has a single count. The genes are TRBV30 and TRBJ2-5; D gene ambiguous. Trimming left V 1 base short and J 1 base short, with 4 bases between. The CDR3 totals 12 residues. The germline V gene encodes CDR1 GTSNPN and CDR2 SVGIG (reference sequence). CDR3 in amino acids: CAWSGIQETQYF. The CDR3 bases are TGTGCCTGGAGTGGCATCCAAGAGACCCAGTACTTC.

This clone occurred a few times. V gene TRBV5-1 combines with J gene TRBJ2-7; D is unclear. The CDR3 runs to 12 residues. The ends were cut back, 4 bases at V and 3 bases at J, with 8 bases in the middle. The germline gives CDR1 SGHRS, CDR2 YFSETQ. This CDR3 reads CASSADFYEQYF. CDR3 bases: TGCGCCAGCAGCGCAGACTTCTACGAGCAGTACTTC.

This clone was seen once. V and J are TRBV2 and TRBJ1-5; D may be TRBD1 (5 bases). Germline V CDR1 and CDR2: SNHLY, FYNNEI. Trimming took off 4 bases at V and 1 base at J, with 8 bases between the two ends. The CDR3 loop spans 14 amino acids. The CDR3 nucleotides read TGTGCCAGCAGTGGCCGACAGAGCAATCAGCCCCAGCATTTT. Translation: CASSGRQSNQPQHF.

The genes are TRBV2 and TRBJ1-1; maybe TRBD1 (6 bases). Trimming removed 8 bases at V and 2 bases at J, with 18 bases between. Germline V gene sequence: CDR1 SNHLY, CDR2 FYNNEI. There are 15 residues in the CDR3. The CDR3 reads CASCQPRGGNTEAFF. CDR3 bases: TGTGCCAGCTGCCAGCCCAGGGGCGGAAACACTGAAGCTTTCTTT.

The V and J genes are TRBV6-4 and TRBJ1-2, with D possibly matching TRBD1 (5 bases). V was trimmed by 10 bases and J by 6 bases, leaving 18 bases between them. Germline CDR1 MRHNA, CDR2 SNTAGT. The CDR3 runs 13 residues. The CDR3 here is CANSSRQIDGYTF. The CDR3 DNA reads as TGTGCCAACTCTTCGAGACAGATAGATGGCTACACCTTC.

In its sample, this clone was seen a few times. The chain joins TRBV19 to TRBJ1-1; 8 bases are shared with TRBD1. J gave up 2 bases and V 5 bases, and 7 bases lay outside the gene matches. The CDR3 covers 15 residues. CDR1 is LNHDA and CDR2 is SQIVND in the germline V gene (reference sequence). CDR3 bases: TGTGCCAGTAGTGCCGGACAGGGTATCAACACTGAAGCTTTCTTT. Amino acid sequence: CASSAGQGINTEAFF.

In its sample, this clone was seen a few times. The chain is built from TRBV29-1 and TRBJ1-3, with D perhaps matching TRBD1 (5 bases). Germline assignment: CDR1 SQVTM and CDR2 ANQGSEA. The CDR3 is made up of 14 amino acids. V shed 0 bases and J shed 4 bases, with 10 bases lying between them. The CDR3 here is CSVEDRGFGNTIYF. Here the CDR3 DNA reads TGCAGCGTTGAAGATCGGGGCTTCGGAAACACCATATATTTT. The complete variable domain, with remaining parts taken from reference TRBV29-1 and TRBJ1-3, reads SAVISQKPSRDICQRGTSLTIQCQVDSQVTMMFWYRQQPGQSLTLIATANQGSEATYESGFVIDKFPISRPNLTFSTLTVSNMSPEDSSIYLCSVEDRGFGNTIYFGEGSWLTVV.